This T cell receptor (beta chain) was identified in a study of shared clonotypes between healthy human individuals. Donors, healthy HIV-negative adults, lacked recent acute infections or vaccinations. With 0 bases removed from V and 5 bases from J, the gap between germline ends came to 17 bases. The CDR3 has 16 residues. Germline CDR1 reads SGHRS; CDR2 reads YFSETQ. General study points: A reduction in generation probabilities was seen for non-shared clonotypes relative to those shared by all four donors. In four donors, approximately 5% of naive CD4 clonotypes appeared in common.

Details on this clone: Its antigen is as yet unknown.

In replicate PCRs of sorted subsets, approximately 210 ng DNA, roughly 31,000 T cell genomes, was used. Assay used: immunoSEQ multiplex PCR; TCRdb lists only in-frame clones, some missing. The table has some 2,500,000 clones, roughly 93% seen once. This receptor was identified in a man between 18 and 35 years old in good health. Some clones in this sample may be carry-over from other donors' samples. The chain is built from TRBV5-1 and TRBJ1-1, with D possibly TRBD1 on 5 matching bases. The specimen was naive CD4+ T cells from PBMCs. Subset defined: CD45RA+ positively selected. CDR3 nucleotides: TGCGCCAGCAGCTTGGTGGCAGGGTCGGTGGGGACTGAAGCTTTCTTT. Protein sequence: CASSLVAGSVGTEAFF.